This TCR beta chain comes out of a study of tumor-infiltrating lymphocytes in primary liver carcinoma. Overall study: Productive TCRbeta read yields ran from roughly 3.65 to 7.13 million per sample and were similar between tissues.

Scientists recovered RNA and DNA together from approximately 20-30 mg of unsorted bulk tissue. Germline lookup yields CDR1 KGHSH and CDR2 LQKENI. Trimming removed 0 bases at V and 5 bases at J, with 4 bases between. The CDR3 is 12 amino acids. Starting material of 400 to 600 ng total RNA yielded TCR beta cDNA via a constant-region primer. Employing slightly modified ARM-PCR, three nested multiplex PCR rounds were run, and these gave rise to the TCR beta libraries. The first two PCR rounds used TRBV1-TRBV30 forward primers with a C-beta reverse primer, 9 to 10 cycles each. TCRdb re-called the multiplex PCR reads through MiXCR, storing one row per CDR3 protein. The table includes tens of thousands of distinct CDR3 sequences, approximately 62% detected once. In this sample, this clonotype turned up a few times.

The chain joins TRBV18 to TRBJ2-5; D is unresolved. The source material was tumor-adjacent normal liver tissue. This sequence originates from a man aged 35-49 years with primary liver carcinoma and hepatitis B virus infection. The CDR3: CASSPPDETQYF. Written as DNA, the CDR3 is TGTGCCAGCTCACCACCGGACGAGACCCAGTACTTC.